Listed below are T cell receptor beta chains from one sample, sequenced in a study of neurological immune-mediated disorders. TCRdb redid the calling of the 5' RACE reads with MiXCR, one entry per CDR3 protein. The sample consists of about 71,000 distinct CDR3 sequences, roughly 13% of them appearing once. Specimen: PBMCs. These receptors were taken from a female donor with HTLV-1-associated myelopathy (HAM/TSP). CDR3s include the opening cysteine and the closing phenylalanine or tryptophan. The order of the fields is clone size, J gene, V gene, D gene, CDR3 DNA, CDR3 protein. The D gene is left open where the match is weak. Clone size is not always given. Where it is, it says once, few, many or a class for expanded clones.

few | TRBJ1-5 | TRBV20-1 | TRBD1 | TGCAGTGCCCAAGGGGGGACAGGATATCAGCCCCAGCATTTT | CSAQGGTGYQPQHF
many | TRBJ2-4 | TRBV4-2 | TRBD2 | TGTGCCAGCAGCCCCCTAAGCAGGACTAGCACGACCAAAAACATTCAGTACTTC | CASSPLSRTSTTKNIQYF
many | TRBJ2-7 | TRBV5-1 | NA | TGCGCCAGCAGCTTGGGACAGGCACACTACGAGCAGTACTTC | CASSLGQAHYEQYF
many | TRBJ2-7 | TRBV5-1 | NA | TGCGCCAGCCAGTTGCGGACGGATTACGAGCAGTACTTC | CASQLRTDYEQYF
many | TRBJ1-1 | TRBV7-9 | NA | TGTGCCAGCAGCTTAGATTGGGGGAACACTGAAGCTTTCTTT | CASSLDWGNTEAFF
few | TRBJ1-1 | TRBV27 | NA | TGTGCCAGCAGTTTACGTTCTACAGGGATGAACACTGAAGCTTTCTTT | CASSLRSTGMNTEAFF
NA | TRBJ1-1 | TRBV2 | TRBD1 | TGTGCCAGCGGTACTCCGGGACAGGGCACTGAAGCTTTCTTT | CASGTPGQGTEAFF
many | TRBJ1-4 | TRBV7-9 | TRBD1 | TGTGCCAGCAGCCGTCTCACAGGGGGCGCCGGTGAAAAACTGTTTTTT | CASSRLTGGAGEKLFF
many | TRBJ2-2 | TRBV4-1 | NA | TGCGCCAGCAGCCCAGGCGGGGGGGAGCTGTTTTTT | CASSPGGGELFF
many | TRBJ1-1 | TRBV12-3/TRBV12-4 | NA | TGTGCCAGCAGTCTCCCCACCCAGGAGAGAAGGACTGAAGCTTTCTTT | CASSLPTQERRTEAFF
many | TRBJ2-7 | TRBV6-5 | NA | TGTGCCAGCACCCCGTCGGGAGCTCGATCCTACGAGCAGTACTTC | CASTPSGARSYEQYF
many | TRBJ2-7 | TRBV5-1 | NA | TGCGCCAGCAGCTTCTTTGAGGCAGGGACCTACGAGCAGTACTTC | CASSFFEAGTYEQYF
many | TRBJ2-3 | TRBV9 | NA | TGTGCCAGCAGCCCTGACGGGGGGCCCACAGATACGCAGTATTTT | CASSPDGGPTDTQYF
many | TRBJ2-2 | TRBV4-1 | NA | TGCGCCAGCAGTCCCTCGGTGGGGGGACGAACCGGGGAGCTGTTTTTT | CASSPSVGGRTGELFF
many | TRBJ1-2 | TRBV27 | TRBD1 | TGTGCCAGCAGCTTAACGGTGGACAGGGTCTATGGCTACACCTTC | CASSLTVDRVYGYTF
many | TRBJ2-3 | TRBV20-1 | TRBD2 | TGCAGTGCTCCCGATCTAGCGGGGGGCCTCACAGATACGCAGTATTTT | CSAPDLAGGLTDTQYF
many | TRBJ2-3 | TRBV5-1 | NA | TGCGCCAGCAGCCCGCGGGGAGTTGGGCGCACAGATACGCAGTATTTT | CASSPRGVGRTDTQYF
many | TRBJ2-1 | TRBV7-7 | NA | TGTGCCAGCAGCTTAACCGGGATCAATGAGCAGTTCTTC | CASSLTGINEQFF
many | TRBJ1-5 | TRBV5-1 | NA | TGCGCCAGCAGCCTGGGTGAACGGGACAATCAGCCCCAGCATTTT | CASSLGERDNQPQHF
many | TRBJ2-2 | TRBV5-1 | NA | TGCGCCAGCAGCTCTGGGATTCTCGGCTCCGGGGAGCTGTTTTTT | CASSSGILGSGELFF
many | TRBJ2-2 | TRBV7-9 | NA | TGTGCCACCCAGACAGAGATATTACTCACCGGGGAGCTGTTTTTT | CATQTEILLTGELFF
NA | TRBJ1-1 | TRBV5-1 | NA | TGCGACAGCAGCTTGGAGGTACGGTCCACTGAAGCTTTCTTT | CDSSLEVRSTEAFF
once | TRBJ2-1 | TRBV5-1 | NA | TGTGCCAGCAGCTTGGTCCCAGATAATGAGCAGTTATTC | CASSLVPDNEQLF
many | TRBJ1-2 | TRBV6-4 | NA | TGTGCCAGCAGTGAGCATAGGGGCTACACCTTC | CASSEHRGYTF
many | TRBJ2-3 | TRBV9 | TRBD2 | TGTGCCAGCAGCGCTAGCGGGGGGTGGGATACGCAGTATTTT | CASSASGGWDTQYF
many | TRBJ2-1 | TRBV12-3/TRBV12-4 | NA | TGTGCCAGCAGTAAGAGGCGGGGACTCTACAATGAGCAGTTCTTC | CASSKRRGLYNEQFF
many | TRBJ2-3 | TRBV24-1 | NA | TGTGCCACCAGTAAGCACTCCACAGATACGCAGTATTTT | CATSKHSTDTQYF
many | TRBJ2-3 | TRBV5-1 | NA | TGCGCCAGCAGCTTGGGAGGGGACACAGATACGCAGTATTTT | CASSLGGDTDTQYF
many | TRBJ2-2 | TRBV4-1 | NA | TGCGCCAGCAGCCACCCCTCAGAGGGCAACACCGGGGAGCTGTTTTTT | CASSHPSEGNTGELFF
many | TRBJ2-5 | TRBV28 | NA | TGTGCCAGCACCTCCAGGAGACACCGGTTAAAAGAGACCCAGTACTTC | CASTSRRHRLKETQYF
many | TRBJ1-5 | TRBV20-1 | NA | TGCAGTGCTAGGGCCCGCAGCAATCAGCCCCAGCATTTT | CSARARSNQPQHF
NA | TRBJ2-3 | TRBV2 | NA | TGTGCCAGCAGTGAACGGTCGGGTACGCAGTATTTT | CASSERSGTQYF
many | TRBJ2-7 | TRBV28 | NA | TGTGCCAGCACCCGCCTTGGAGGCCACGAGCAGTACTTC | CASTRLGGHEQYF
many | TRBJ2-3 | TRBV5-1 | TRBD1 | TGCGCCAGCAGCGAGGACAGGGGGCAAGATACGCAGTATTTT | CASSEDRGQDTQYF
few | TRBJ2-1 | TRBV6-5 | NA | TGTGCCAGCACGGGGCGCTCCTACAATGAGCAGTTCTTC | CASTGRSYNEQFF
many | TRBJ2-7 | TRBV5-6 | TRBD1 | TGTGCCAGCAGCCGCGGTATGGGACAGGGCTACGAGCAGTACTTC | CASSRGMGQGYEQYF
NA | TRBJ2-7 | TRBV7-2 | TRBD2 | TGTGCCAGCAGCCTCCAGACTAGCGGGGCCTACGAGCATTACTTC | CASSLQTSGAYEHYF
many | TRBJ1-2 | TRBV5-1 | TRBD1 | TGCGCCAGCAGCTTGTTGGGACAGGGGGCAGATGGCTACACCTTC | CASSLLGQGADGYTF
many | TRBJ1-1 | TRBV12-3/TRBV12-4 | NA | TGTGCCAGCAGTTTTCGCCAATGGGGCACTGAAGCTTTCTTT | CASSFRQWGTEAFF
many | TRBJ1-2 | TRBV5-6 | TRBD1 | TGTGCCAGCAGGAGACAGGGTAGGCATGGCTACACCTTC | CASRRQGRHGYTF
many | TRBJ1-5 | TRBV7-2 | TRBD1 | TGTGCCAGCAGCTCACAGGGGGGCCAGCCCCAGCATTTT | CASSSQGGQPQHF
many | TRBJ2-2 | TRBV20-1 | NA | TGCAGTGCTAGAAGTGCAGGGTCGAACACCGGGGAGCTGTTTTTT | CSARSAGSNTGELFF
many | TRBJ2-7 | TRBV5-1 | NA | TGCGCCAGCAGCGATGGAGCAAGTTACGAGCAGTACTTC | CASSDGASYEQYF
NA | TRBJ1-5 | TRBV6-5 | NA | TGTGCCACTCGCACAGGCAATCAGCCCCAGCATTTT | CATRTGNQPQHF
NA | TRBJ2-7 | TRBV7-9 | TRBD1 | TGTGCCAGCATCCAAGACAGGGGCTACGAGCAGTACTTC | CASIQDRGYEQYF
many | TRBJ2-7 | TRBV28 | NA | TGTGCCAGCAGTTTATATCTCGGTTTGTTTAGGGGGGGCCGCAACGAGCAGTACTTC | CASSLYLGLFRGGRNEQYF
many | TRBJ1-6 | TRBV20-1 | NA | TGCAGTGCTAGCTTCCGGGGACCAAATTCACCCCTCCACTTT | CSASFRGPNSPLHF
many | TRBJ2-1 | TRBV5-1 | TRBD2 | TGCGCCAGCAGCTTCCTAGCGGGGGGTTACCTGGACTCCTACAATGAGCAGTTCTTC | CASSFLAGGYLDSYNEQFF
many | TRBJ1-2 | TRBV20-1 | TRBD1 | TGCAGTGCTCTCGGGACAGACTATGGCTACACCTTC | CSALGTDYGYTF
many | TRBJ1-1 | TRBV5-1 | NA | TGCGCCAGCAGCTTGGGCGCAGGGGACTCCAACACTGAAGCTTTCTTT | CASSLGAGDSNTEAFF
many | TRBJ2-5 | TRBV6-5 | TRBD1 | TGTGCCAGCAGCGCCGACAGGGGGGGCAAAGAGACCCAGTACTTC | CASSADRGGKETQYF
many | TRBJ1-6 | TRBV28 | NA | TGTGCCAGCCGCGACGGGGGTCTATCACCCCTCCACTTT | CASRDGGLSPLHF
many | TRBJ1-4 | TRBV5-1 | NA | TGCGCCACTGCGCAGGGTATTGGTGAAAAACTGTTTTTT | CATAQGIGEKLFF
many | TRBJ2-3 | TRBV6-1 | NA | TGTGCCAGCAGTGAACACTCGGGAAGGAGCACAGATACGCAGTATTTT | CASSEHSGRSTDTQYF
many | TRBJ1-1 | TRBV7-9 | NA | TGTGCCAGCAGCCAGGACGGGAACACTGAAGCTTTCTTT | CASSQDGNTEAFF
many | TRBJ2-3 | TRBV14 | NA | TGTGCCAGCAGCCCAGCTCGAGGTACAGATACGCAGTATTTT | CASSPARGTDTQYF
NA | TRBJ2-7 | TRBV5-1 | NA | TGCGCCAGCAGCATTATACCGGGGCCCTACGAGCAGTACTTC | CASSIIPGPYEQYF
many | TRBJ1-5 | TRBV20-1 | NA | TGCAGTGCTAGAGGAGGATCTTATAGCAATCAGCCCCAGCATTTT | CSARGGSYSNQPQHF